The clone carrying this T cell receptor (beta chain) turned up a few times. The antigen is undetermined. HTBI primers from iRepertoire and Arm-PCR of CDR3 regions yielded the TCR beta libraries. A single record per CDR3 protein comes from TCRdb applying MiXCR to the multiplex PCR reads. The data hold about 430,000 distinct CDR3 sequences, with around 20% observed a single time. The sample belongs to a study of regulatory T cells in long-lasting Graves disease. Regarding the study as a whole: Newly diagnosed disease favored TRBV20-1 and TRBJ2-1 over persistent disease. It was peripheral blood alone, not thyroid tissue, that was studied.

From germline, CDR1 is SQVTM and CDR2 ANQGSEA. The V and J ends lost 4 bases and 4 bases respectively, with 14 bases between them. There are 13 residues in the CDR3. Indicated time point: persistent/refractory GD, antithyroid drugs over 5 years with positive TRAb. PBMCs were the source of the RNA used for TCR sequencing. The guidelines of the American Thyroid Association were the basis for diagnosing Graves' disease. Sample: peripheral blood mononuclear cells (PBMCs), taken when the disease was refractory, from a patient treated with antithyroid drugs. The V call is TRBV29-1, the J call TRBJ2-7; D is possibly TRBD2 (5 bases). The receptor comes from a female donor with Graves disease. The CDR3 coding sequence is TGCAGCGTTGTAGAGGGATATTCGTACGAGCAGTACTTC. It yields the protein CSVVEGYSYEQYF.